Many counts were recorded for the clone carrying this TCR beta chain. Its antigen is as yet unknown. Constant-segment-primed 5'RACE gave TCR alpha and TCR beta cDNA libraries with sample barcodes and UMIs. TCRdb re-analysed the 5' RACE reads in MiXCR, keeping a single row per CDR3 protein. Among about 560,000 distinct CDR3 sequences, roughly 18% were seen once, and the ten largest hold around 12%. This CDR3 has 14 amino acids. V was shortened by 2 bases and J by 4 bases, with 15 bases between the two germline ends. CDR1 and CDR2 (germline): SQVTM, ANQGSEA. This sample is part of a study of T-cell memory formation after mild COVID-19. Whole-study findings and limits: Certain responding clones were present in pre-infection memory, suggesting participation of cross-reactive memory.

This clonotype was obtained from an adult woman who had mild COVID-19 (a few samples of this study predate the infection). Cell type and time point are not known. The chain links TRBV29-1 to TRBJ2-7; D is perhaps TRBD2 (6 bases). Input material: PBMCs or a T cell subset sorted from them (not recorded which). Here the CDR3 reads CSVEPNGSEYEQYF. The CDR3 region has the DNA TGCAGCGTTGAACCTAACGGGAGTGAGTACGAGCAGTACTTC.